This entry is about one TCR beta chain. TCRdb's table, derived via immunoSEQ multiplex PCR, lists solely in-frame clones and lacks some. The data contain more than 80,000 clones, about 94% of them singletons. These data belong to a study of T cell responses to AZD1222 COVID-19 vaccine. CDR1 is SGHDT, CDR2 YYEEEE, per germline. V was shortened by 2 bases and J by 6 bases, with 11 bases between the two germline ends. The CDR3 totals 13 residues. The source material was peripheral blood, sampled 28 days after the second AZD1222 dose. The source of this sequence is an adult who received the AZD1222 COVID-19 vaccine. The chain is built from TRBV5-6 and TRBJ1-2; possible D gene TRBD1, 6 bases. The CDR3 DNA reads as TGTGCCAGCAGCTTTGAAGGGGGTCATGGCTACACCTTC. It is translated as CASSFEGGHGYTF. The full variable domain, its missing parts supplied by reference TRBV5-6 and TRBJ1-2, is DAGVTQSPTHLIKTRGQQVTLRCSPKSGHDTVSWYQQALGQGPQFIFQYYEEEERQRGNFPDRFSGHQFPNYSSELNVNALLLGDSALYLCASSFEGGHGYTFGSGTRLTVV.